The 14 T cell receptor beta chains listed next were all sequenced from one sample in a study of blood T cell repertoires in COVID-19. Sequencing was performed with immunoSEQ multiplex PCR; in TCRdb, only in-frame clones are kept and a portion is missing. The table shows roughly 33,000 clones, with about 85% occurring only once. The specimen sequenced was peripheral blood. The receptors come from a human donor with acute or convalescent COVID-19. The donor label of this sample is uncertain.

This clone was seen a single time. The chain links TRBV4-3 to TRBJ1-4; 9 bases map to TRBD1. Trimming at V came to 4 bases and at J to 4 bases, leaving 7 bases not matched to a gene. Germline loops: CDR1 LGHNA, CDR2 YSLEER. The CDR3 is made up of 16 amino acids. CDR3 protein: CASSLNPGQGNEKLFF. The CDR3 DNA reads TGCGCCAGCAGCCTTAACCCGGGACAGGGTAATGAAAAACTGTTTTTT.

The chain combines TRBV7-6 with TRBJ2-3; the D is unclear. CDR3 length equals 13 residues. Between the trimmed V and J ends, which lost 1 base and 5 bases, there was a span of 7 bases. CDR1 and CDR2 from the germline V gene are SGHVS and FNYEAQ. CDR3 in amino acids: CASSLDLRDTQYF. CDR3 nucleotide sequence: TGTGCCAGCAGCTTAGACCTCAGAGATACGCAGTATTTT.

The rearrangement joins TRBV10-3 to TRBJ2-6, with 12 bases that match TRBD1. The V gene's germline CDR1 is ENHRY and CDR2 SYGVKD. V dropped 10 bases and J dropped 4; count of bases not matched to a gene: 11. The CDR3 length is 17 residues. CDR3 DNA sequence: TGTGCCACCCATCAAGGGACAGGGGGCGCCGGGGCCAACGTCCTGACTTTC. Translated, it gives CATHQGTGGAGANVLTF.

This clone has only one observation. This chain uses TRBV5-8 with TRBJ1-2, with D possibly matching TRBD1 (5 bases). V was clipped by 4 bases and J by 8 bases, with 12 bases between them. The CDR3 spans 12 residues. Germline V gives CDR1 SGHTS, CDR2 YDEGEE. CDR3 protein: CASSNRRGGYTF. CDR3 nucleotides: TGTGCCAGCAGCAACCGAAGGGGAGGCTACACCTTC.

This clone was seen a handful of times. DNA for the CDR3: TGTGCCAGCAGCGAAGGCACAGCAGCAACTAATGAAAAACTGTTTTTT. Amino acids: CASSEGTAATNEKLFF. This chain links TRBV7-6 with TRBJ1-4, with D uncertain. This CDR3 contains 16 residues. V dropped 5 bases and J dropped 0 bases, with 13 bases sitting between them. Germline V gene lookup returns CDR1 SGHVS and CDR2 FNYEAQ. The variable domain in full, with the rest retrieved from reference TRBV7-6 and TRBJ1-4, is GAGVSQSPRYKVTKRGQDVALRCDPISGHVSLYWYRQALGQGPEFLTYFNYEAQQDKSGLPNDRFSAERPEGSISTLTIQRTEQRDSAMYRCASSEGTAATNEKLFFGSGTQLSVL.

CDR3 sequence (DNA): TGCGCCAGCAGCTTGGCCCCACTAGCGGGAATCAATGAGCAGTTCTTC. Its translation is CASSLAPLAGINEQFF. The chain has TRBV5-1 and TRBJ2-1, with 10 positions matching TRBD2. The germline CDR1 and CDR2 sequences are SGHRS and YFSETQ. J lost 6 bases, V lost 0 bases, and 6 bases had no gene match. The CDR3 has 16 residues.

This chain connects TRBV29-1 to TRBJ2-1; the match to TRBD1 covers 7 bases. CDR3 size: 14 residues. V gave up 4 bases and J gave up 4 bases; unmatched junction bases: 7. Germline V gene sequence: CDR1 SQVTM, CDR2 ANQGSEA. The DNA for the CDR3 is TGCAGCGTTGTCTGGGGACAGAAATACAATGAGCAGTTCTTC. This gives the protein CSVVWGQKYNEQFF.

This chain uses TRBV21-1 with TRBJ1-3. TRBV21-1 is labeled a pseudogene. The CDR3 extends over 16 amino acids. In DNA form, the CDR3 reads TGTGCCAGCAGCAATCGGAGGAGGGGCTCTGGAAACACCATATATTTT. Its translation: CASSNRRRGSGNTIYF.

The chain employs TRBV6-2 or TRBV6-3 and TRBJ2-7; no definite D call. Trimming stripped 5 bases from V and 2 bases from J, with 4 bases between. This CDR3 is 11 amino acids long. Looked up from germline, CDR1 is MNHEY and CDR2 is SVGEGT. The CDR3 bases are TGTGCCAGCAGTGCGACCTACGAGCAGTACTTC. The encoded protein is CASSATYEQYF.

This sequence joins TRBV5-1 and TRBJ1-1; 10 bases agree with TRBD1. This CDR3 has 15 amino acids. From germline, CDR1 is SGHRS and CDR2 YFSETQ. Trimming took 4 bases from V and 5 from J; bases not matched to a gene: 8. This CDR3 reads CASSTRQGAQTEAFF. CDR3 sequence (DNA): TGCGCCAGCAGCACTAGACAGGGGGCGCAAACTGAAGCTTTCTTT. Together with reference TRBV5-1 and TRBJ1-1, the CDR3 gives the full variable domain: KAGVTQTPRYLIKTRGQQVTLSCSPISGHRSVSWYQQTPGQGLQFLFEYFSETQRNKGNFPGRFSGRQFSNSRSEMNVSTLELGDSALYLCASSTRQGAQTEAFFGQGTRLTVV.

This clone showed up just a few times. The chain employs TRBV7-2 and TRBJ2-1; possible D gene TRBD2, 6 bases. Deletions cut 0 bases from V and 2 bases from J, with 8 bases between. The V gene's germline CDR1 is SGHTA and CDR2 FQGNSA. This CDR3 is 15 amino acids long. The CDR3 spells CASSLAAGAYNEQFF. Written as DNA, the CDR3 is TGTGCCAGCAGCTTAGCAGCGGGCGCCTACAATGAGCAGTTCTTC.

This rearrangement joins TRBV5-1 to TRBJ1-6; 8 bases match TRBD1. CDR1 is SGHRS, CDR2 YFSETQ, per germline. V was pared by 4 bases and J by 7 bases, with 10 bases of the junction left unmatched. The CDR3 runs to 16 residues. CDR3: CASSATGGNENSPLHF. The CDR3 nucleotides are TGCGCCAGCAGCGCAACAGGGGGTAATGAAAATTCACCCCTCCACTTT. The complete variable domain, with remaining parts taken from reference TRBV5-1 and TRBJ1-6, reads KAGVTQTPRYLIKTRGQQVTLSCSPISGHRSVSWYQQTPGQGLQFLFEYFSETQRNKGNFPGRFSGRQFSNSRSEMNVSTLELGDSALYLCASSATGGNENSPLHFGNGTRLTVT.

The chain joins TRBV4-1 to TRBJ1-1; D ambiguous. CDR3 length equals 15 residues. The germline gives CDR1 MGHRA, CDR2 YSYEKL. Deletions cut 2 bases from V and 7 bases from J, with 17 bases between. In DNA form, the CDR3 reads TGCGCCAGCAGCCAACCCCTCAAGAGTATTCATGAAGCTTTCTTT. This encodes CASSQPLKSIHEAFF.

The chain employs TRBV11-3 and TRBJ2-3; D unresolved. This CDR3 has 16 amino acids. Trimming left V 0 bases short and J 5 bases short, with 15 bases between. Germline CDR1 reads SGHNT; CDR2 reads YENEEA. The CDR3 reads CASSLEGSSPGDTQYF. CDR3 DNA: TGTGCCAGCAGCTTAGAGGGCAGCTCTCCCGGAGATACGCAGTATTTT.